The clone carrying this T cell receptor beta chain occurred a few times. Its antigen is not known. Via CD45RO/CCR7/CD25/CD127/CD95/CD27, cells of the CD4+ naive, central memory, regulatory and stem cell-like memory subsets were sorted. The data belong to a study of beta chain features in type 1 diabetes. General study findings and limits: Whether TCRB rearrangement is influenced by HLA type was left unresolved in this analysis. It was among patients, rather than healthy donors, that naive, central memory and Treg TCRB repertoires appeared more similar. Although PCR might favor shorter templates, it would do so equally in patients and controls. Shortening of TCRB CDR3s, moderate but significant, appeared in all four CD4+ subsets of Type 1 diabetes patients.

The investigators reverse transcribed all of the isolated RNA, so they sequenced expressed TCRB transcripts. TCRdb's table, derived via immunoSEQ multiplex PCR, lists solely in-frame clones and lacks some. Of more than 300,000 clones in the sample, around 9.6% are singletons; the top ten hold around 0.66%. Germline V gives CDR1 SGHRS, CDR2 YFSETQ. Trimming took 2 bases from V and 7 from J, leaving 10 bases between them. The CDR3 runs to 13 residues. The sequence came from a man aged 30-40 years with type 1 diabetes. The V and J genes are TRBV5-1 and TRBJ2-1; a weak D match, TRBD1 (6 bases). The specimen was central memory CD4+ T cells from blood. The chain's CDR3 is CASSFAQGNEQFF. The DNA for the CDR3 is TGCGCCAGCAGCTTTGCGCAGGGGAATGAGCAGTTCTTC.